These T cell receptor beta chains were read from a single sample in a study of cytotoxic CD8 clonotypes in ibrutinib-treated CLL. Method: immunoSEQ multiplex PCR; TCRdb's copy keeps in-frame clones and lacks some. This table holds some 140,000 clones, around 93% found once. This sample comprised PBMCs, obtained after 12 months of ibrutinib treatment. These receptors originate from a human donor with chronic lymphocytic leukemia. Each CDR3 is given with its conserved first and last residue. The D gene is left open where the match is weak. Some rows mark clone size as missing; the rest say once, few, many or name a class of expanded clone.

J gene	clone size	V gene	D gene	CDR3 DNA	CDR3 protein
TRBJ2-1	-	TRBV13	TRBD1	TGTGCCAGCAGCTTCCGGGACAGCAATGAGCAGTTCTTC	CASSFRDSNEQFF
TRBJ1-4	once	TRBV29-1	-	TGCAGCGTTCTTGACGGTAATGAAAAACTGTTTTTT	CSVLDGNEKLFF
TRBJ1-2	-	TRBV6-5	-	TGTGCCAGCAGCCTGGGCCTGGGGAACTATGGCTACACCTTC	CASSLGLGNYGYTF
TRBJ1-1	-	TRBV6-5	-	TGTGCCAGCGCCACTGGGGGGTCGATGTCTTCGGAAGCTTTCTTT	CASATGGSMSSEAFF
TRBJ2-7	-	TRBV9	TRBD1	TGTGCCAGCAGCGTACTCCCAGGGGGCGCCTACGAGCAGTACTTC	CASSVLPGGAYEQYF
TRBJ1-2	once	TRBV10-3	-	TGTGCCATCAGTGAATCCTGGGAGGCACTAAGGAATGGCTACACCTTC	CAISESWEALRNGYTF
TRBJ1-2	-	TRBV5-1	TRBD1	TGCGCCAGCAGCGTTGGACAGGACCATGGCTACACCTTC	CASSVGQDHGYTF
TRBJ1-5	-	TRBV5-1	-	TGCGCCAGCAGCTTGGAATCAGACCAGCCCCAGCATTTT	CASSLESDQPQHF
TRBJ2-5	-	TRBV6-5	-	TGTGCCAGCAGTTACTTAGGGACCATCCAAGAGACCCAGTACTTC	CASSYLGTIQETQYF
TRBJ2-3	-	TRBV7-3	TRBD2	TGTGCCAGCAGTCTTATAGCGGGAGGGCCGGGGGATACGCAGTATTTT	CASSLIAGGPGDTQYF
TRBJ2-3	once	TRBV28	TRBD1	TGTGCCAGCACTTCAGGGACAGGGGTTACAGATACGCAGTATTTT	CASTSGTGVTDTQYF
TRBJ1-4	-	TRBV4-1	-	TGCGCCAGCAGCGGAGGACGGGAGATAGAAAAACTGTTTTTT	CASSGGREIEKLFF
TRBJ2-7	-	TRBV4-3	TRBD1	TGCGCCAGCAGCCAAGCTCACCACAGGGGATCCTACGAGCAGTACTTC	CASSQAHHRGSYEQYF
TRBJ2-5	-	TRBV14	TRBD2	TGTGCCAGCAGCCAACCGACTAGCGCCCCCGAGACCCAGTACTTC	CASSQPTSAPETQYF
TRBJ2-1	-	TRBV27	TRBD2	TGTGCCAGCAGACCATCTTCCGGGACTAGCTGGTTGACAAAGCAGTTCTTC	CASRPSSGTSWLTKQFF
TRBJ1-2	-	TRBV20-1	-	TGCAGTGGAACGGGTGGCGGCTACACCTTC	CSGTGGGYTF
TRBJ1-1	-	TRBV6-1	-	TGTGCCAGCAGTGAAATCGGGATGGGCACTGAAGCTTTCTTT	CASSEIGMGTEAFF
TRBJ2-1	-	TRBV5-1	-	TGCGCCAGCAGCTTGGAAGGTGGGTTAGCGTTTCTGAATGAGCAGTTCTTC	CASSLEGGLAFLNEQFF
TRBJ2-7	-	TRBV5-8	TRBD1	TGTGCCAGCAGCTTGAACTGGTGGGCAGGGGGTTCCCACGAGCAGTACTTC	CASSLNWWAGGSHEQYF
TRBJ1-5	-	TRBV7-9	TRBD1	TGTGCCAGCAGCTTGGCCCCGGGACAGGATAATCAGCCCCAGCATTTT	CASSLAPGQDNQPQHF
TRBJ2-3	few	TRBV12-5	-	TGTGCTAGTGCCACCAGGGAAAATACGCAGTATTTT	CASATRENTQYF
TRBJ1-4	-	TRBV19	TRBD1	TGTGCCAGTAGTACGGACAGGGGTCCCGCAACTAATGAAAAACTGTTTTTT	CASSTDRGPATNEKLFF
TRBJ1-5	-	TRBV5-4	TRBD1	TGTGCCAGCAGCTTCTCAGGGGGCGACCAGCCCCAGCATTTT	CASSFSGGDQPQHF
TRBJ1-5	-	TRBV28	-	TGTGCCAGCAGTCCCCCTCCTACTGATCAGCCCCAGCATTTT	CASSPPPTDQPQHF